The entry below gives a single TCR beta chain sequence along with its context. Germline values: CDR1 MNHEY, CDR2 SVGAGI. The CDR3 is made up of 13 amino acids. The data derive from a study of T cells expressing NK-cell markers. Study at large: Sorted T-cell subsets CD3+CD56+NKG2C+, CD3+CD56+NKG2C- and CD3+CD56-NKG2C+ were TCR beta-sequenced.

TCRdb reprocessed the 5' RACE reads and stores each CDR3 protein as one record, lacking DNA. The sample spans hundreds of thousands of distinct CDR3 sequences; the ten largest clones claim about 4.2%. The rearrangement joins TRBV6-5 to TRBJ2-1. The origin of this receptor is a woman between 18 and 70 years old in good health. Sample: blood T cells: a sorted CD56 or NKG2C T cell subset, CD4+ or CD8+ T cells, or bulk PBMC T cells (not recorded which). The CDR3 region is CASSYNVGNEQFF.